Listed here is a single T cell receptor (beta chain). The antigen it binds to is not known. No much larger clone is present one base from it, and per-base qualities are unavailable. The sample is drawn from a study of blood T cell repertoires in COVID-19 (dated by TCRdb to between 2020 and 2021). In the study overall: Samples covering the acute and convalescent phases of COVID-19 were provided by collaborators in the United States, Italy and Spain. The prospective study material was composed of cDNA or gDNA derived from T cells, B-cell-depleted T cells, or PBMCs. Samples came from the ongoing ImmuneRACE study (first 160 participants) plus 1,254 subjects from 6 global collaborators. The dataset comprised deeply sampled blood TCRbeta repertoires from subjects exposed to, actively infected with, or recovered from COVID-19. A de-identified subject ID, COVID-19 status, age in years and sex were almost always included in the sample metadata. Where available, HLA class I and class II types were obtained from metadata supplied by the sample provider rather than from assay-based typing. The repertoires were released in a freely available public database intended as a resource for research on the immune response to SARS-CoV-2. The investigation overall reported the following: Clinical and demographic metadata were provided uncurated, with the amount varying by source and participant.

Each collaborating institution followed its own protocols to collect whole blood in K2EDTA tubes. For TCRbeta analysis, collaborator samples were shipped as frozen whole blood, as isolated PBMCs, or as DNA extracted from either sample type. Trimming removed 0 bases from V and 2 bases from J, leaving 10 bases between the germline ends. The CDR3 goes from the cysteine to the phenylalanine over 15 residues. Kept here is only the CDR3 DNA, which spans 45 bases and is read in frame from base 1. Per the germline V gene, SGHDN is the CDR1 and FVKESK is the CDR2. TCRbeta CDR3 regions were amplified from genomic DNA using the immunoSEQ Assay, a bias-controlled multiplex PCR. For the original study's pipeline: The number of nucleated cells in each sample was estimated by amplification of reference gene primers within the assay. To quantify the absolute abundance of each unique TCRbeta CDR3 rearrangement, sequence reads were collapsed and filtered. For each sample, productive Simpson clonality was calculated by taking the square root of Simpson's diversity index across productive rearrangements. TCRdb took this table from immuneACCESS and kept in-frame rearrangements with V and J called. Such tables lack part of the clones; where checked against another copy, unresolved V genes explain under half of the gap, and the rest is unexplained. The V and J calls and clone size come from that table; D and trimming were worked out from the DNA. The sample yields around 300,000 clones; 75% to 90% were counted once. The ten largest clones take up about 3% of the sample.

Sequencing was carried out using peripheral blood. This TCR was recovered from a woman between 25 and 40 years old with active or convalescent COVID-19. The chain couples TRBV14 to TRBJ1-2, with the D segment identity uncertain. The DNA sequence is as follows: TGTGCCAGCAGCCAAGATCAGCGGACCAACTATGGCTACACCTTC. Its amino acids are CASSQDQRTNYGYTF.